This T cell receptor beta chain was sequenced for a study of T cell responses to AZD1222 COVID-19 vaccine. Notes on the study in general: Repertoire samples came only from after the peak T cell response.

This clone was detected once. The antigen is not known. Sequencing used immunoSEQ multiplex PCR; TCRdb keeps in-frame clones, though not all of them. Of 170,000 or so clones in the sample, 75% to 95% are singletons; the top ten hold less than 3%. Deletions cut 1 base from V and 1 base from J, with 15 bases between. In germline, CDR1 is SGHRS, CDR2 YFSETQ. The length of the CDR3 is 16 residues. This TCR came from an adult in good health. The chain couples TRBV5-1 to TRBJ2-7; the D is unclear. The sequences come from peripheral blood, collected on day 0 of AZD1222 vaccination. The CDR3 here is CASSLSLDRTSYEQYF. As DNA, the CDR3 is TGCGCCAGCAGCTTGTCCCTGGACCGCACATCCTACGAGCAGTACTTC.